These 7 T cell receptor beta chains came from one sample sequenced in a study of shared T cell receptors in the human thymus. TCRdb keeps only in-frame clones here, not all; method: immunoSEQ multiplex PCR. This sample has hundreds of thousands of clones; 70% to 90% occur once, and the top ten carry 0.009% to 0.0095%. This same sample was also part of a study on human thymus T cells.

Sequencing was done on a sample of thymocytes. These receptors all come from a boy less than two years old with a congenital heart defect.

This chain connects TRBV5-4 to TRBJ2-1; 8 positions agree with TRBD1. CDR3 length: 12 residues. With V trimmed by 4 bases and J by 10 bases, 4 bases remained unmatched. Germline V gives CDR1 SGHNT, CDR2 YYREEE (reference sequence). CDR3 protein: CASSRTGCEQFF. DNA of the CDR3: TGTGCCAGCAGCCGGACAGGGTGCGAGCAGTTCTTC.

CDR3 region: CASSLIAGDIANYGYTF. As DNA, the CDR3 is TGTGCCAGCAGTTTGATCGCAGGGGATATAGCTAACTATGGCTACACCTTC. The chain recombines TRBV27 with TRBJ1-2; possible D gene TRBD1, 6 bases. Germline CDR1 and CDR2: MNHEY and SMNVEV (reference sequence). Deletions cut 3 bases from V and 0 bases from J, with 17 bases between. The length of the CDR3 is 17 residues.

The chain has TRBV5-4 and TRBJ1-5, with D maybe TRBD1 (6 bases). The CDR3 spans 18 residues. CDR1 SGHNT and CDR2 YYREEE come from the germline V gene (reference sequence). V lost 2 bases, J lost 7 bases, and 25 bases lay in between. The DNA of the CDR3 is TGTGCCAGCAGCTTACTCAAAACCATGCGGGGGGCGGGGCAGCCCCAGCATTTT. Its translation: CASSLLKTMRGAGQPQHF.

This clone was detected only once. CDR3 in amino acids: CASSRWAQQVLETQYF. The CDR3 nucleotides read TGCGCCAGCAGCCGCTGGGCCCAGCAGGTATTGGAGACCCAGTACTTC. This chain links TRBV4-1 with TRBJ2-5, with D uncertain. Trimming removed 4 bases at V and 5 bases at J, with 20 bases between. CDR3 length equals 16 residues. Germline CDR1 and CDR2: MGHRA and YSYEKL.

This clone was picked up a small number of times. The chain is built from TRBV4-1 and TRBJ2-2; D perhaps matches TRBD1 (6 bases). Trimming took off 0 bases at V and 0 bases at J, with 14 bases between the two ends. CDR3 size: 18 residues. Germline V gives CDR1 MGHRA, CDR2 YSYEKL. CDR3 sequence: CASSQDRGTDSNTGELFF. The CDR3 region has the DNA TGCGCCAGCAGCCAAGATAGGGGGACGGACTCGAACACCGGGGAGCTGTTTTTT.

The V and J genes are TRBV9 and TRBJ2-3; 9 nucleotides line up with TRBD1. This CDR3 comprises 16 residues. Germline V CDR1 and CDR2: SGDLS, YYNGEE. The trim removed 4 bases at V and 2 bases at J, leaving 8 bases unmatched. For the CDR3, the DNA is TGTGCCAGCAGCCTCTGGACAGGGGCCTCCACAGATACGCAGTATTTT. It specifies CASSLWTGASTDTQYF.

This clone was seen just once. The rearrangement links TRBV10-2 to TRBJ2-7, with D perhaps TRBD2 (5 bases). Deletions cut 2 bases from V and 0 bases from J, with 14 bases between. This CDR3 is 16 amino acids long. Per the germline V gene, CDR1 is WSHSY and CDR2 is SAAADI. Here the CDR3 reads CASSETLFRDSYEQYF. The CDR3 DNA reads TGCGCCAGCAGTGAGACATTATTCCGGGACTCCTACGAGCAGTACTTC.